The next 2 T cell receptor beta chains were all read from a single sample in a study of metastatic and nonmetastatic thyroid tumors. Prior to thyroid surgery, none of the patients had received any treatment. TCRdb re-clonotyped the PCR reads via MiXCR. Of tens of thousands of clones listed, roughly 17% are singletons. Sample: blood. The receptors were sampled from a male donor with papillary thyroid cancer or a benign thyroid nodule (not recorded which). Some clones in this sample may be carry-over from other donors' samples.

A remark on this clone: The germline gene is not matched at one end of the junction; a read error may be the cause. The rearrangement uses TRBV28 and TRBJ2-2; tentatively, D is TRBD2 (5 bases). The CDR3 spans 14 residues. Germline lookup yields CDR1 MDHEN and CDR2 SYDVKM. This CDR3 is CASRKRANTWELFF. CDR3 nucleotide sequence: TGTGCCAGCAGGAAGAGGGCGAACACCTGGGAGCTATTTTTT.

At least ten counts were recorded for this clone. A much larger clone sits a single nucleotide away, making a read error possible. The CDR3 nucleotides are TGTGCCAGCTCACCAACTGGCGGGCAGGGTGGAGGTACGCAGTATTTT. It specifies CASSPTGGQGGGTQYF. The chain is built from TRBV18 and TRBJ2-3; possibly TRBD1 or TRBD2 for D (5 bases each). Germline CDR1 and CDR2: KGHSH and LQKENI. This CDR3 is built from 16 residues. Trimming left V 2 bases short and J 8 bases short, with 20 bases between.